The 4 T cell receptor beta chains reported below all come from one sample, sequenced in a study of T cells in Graves' hyperthyroidism and ophthalmopathy (dated by TCRdb to the late 2010s). Library method: multiplex PCR. TCRdb lists the instrument as Illumina HiSeq 2000. The TCR beta CDR3 regions were amplified from RNA transcripts. For the first round of RT-PCR on the TCR CDR3, the HTBI primer set was used together with the Qiagen OneStep RT-PCR kit. TCRdb reanalyzed the raw reads on its own, using fastp at Q25 for trimming and MiXCR for clone calling, and kept in-frame beta chains. One record per CDR3 amino acid sequence lists the most common genes and DNA. In all, the sample holds roughly 700,000 distinct CDR3 sequences, and around a third of those were seen once. In total, the top ten clones hold approximately 31% of the sample. Sequenced sample: blood. All receptors derive from a woman between 35 and 50 years old with Graves' hyperthyroidism.

This clonotype appeared many times. The rearrangement joins TRBV19 to TRBJ2-7; 8 bases align to TRBD1. J was trimmed by 3 bases and V by 6 bases; bases with no gene match: 10. Germline CDR1 reads LNHDA; CDR2 reads SQIVND (reference sequence). The CDR3 is 15 amino acids. The CDR3 bases are TGTGCCAGTAGCTCCCGGACAGGGCAACTCTACGAGCAGTACTTC. Its protein is CASSSRTGQLYEQYF.

This clonotype was picked up one time. V usage is TRBV7-2 and J usage is TRBJ1-6; no definite D call. Trimming stripped 3 bases from V and 7 bases from J, with 13 bases between. Germline V gene data show CDR1 as SGHTA and CDR2 as FQGNSA. The CDR3 has 15 amino acids. CDR3: CASSLLNRDNSPLHF. DNA for the CDR3: TGTGCCAGCAGCTTGTTGAACAGAGACAATTCACCCCTCCACTTT.

This chain connects TRBV7-8 to TRBJ1-3; no clear D. V lost 0 bases and J lost 8, with 11 bases in between. The length of the CDR3 is 14 residues. Germline CDR1 is SGHVS and CDR2 is FQNEAQ. The CDR3 sequence is CASSLAEGGYTIYF. CDR3 DNA: TGTGCCAGCAGCTTAGCGGAAGGTGGCTACACCATATATTTT.

This clonotype has only a few counts. The genes are TRBV20-1 and TRBJ2-2, with D hard to call. CDR3 length equals 11 residues. The germline V gene has CDR1 DFQATT and CDR2 SNEGSKA (reference sequence). Trimming left V 5 bases short and J 8 bases short, with 9 bases between. CDR3 nucleotides: TGCAGTGCTGTGGCCTGGGGGGAGCTGTTTTTT. It codes for CSAVAWGELFF.